These 2 T cell receptor beta chains came from one sample sequenced in a study of blood T cell repertoires in COVID-19. Libraries were prepared by immunoSEQ multiplex PCR; TCRdb keeps only in-frame clonotypes and omits some of them. The sample lists over 95,000 clones, roughly 91% seen once, with roughly 19% in the top ten. Sequenced material: peripheral blood. The receptor source for this set is a human donor with acute or convalescent COVID-19. The donor label of this sample is uncertain.

This rearrangement joins TRBV4-2 to TRBJ2-3, with TRBD2 matching over 14 bases. The V segment lost 5 bases and the J segment 0 bases; nucleotides outside the gene matches: 7. This CDR3 has 18 amino acids. Germline CDR1 and CDR2: LGHNA and YNFKEQ. CDR3 amino acids: CASSAGTSGGPSTDTQYF. CDR3 DNA sequence: TGTGCCAGCAGCGCCGGGACTAGCGGGGGCCCTAGCACAGATACGCAGTATTTT.

The V call is TRBV11-1, the J call TRBJ2-7; 10 bases are shared with TRBD1. CDR3 length: 15 residues. Germline CDR1 and CDR2: SGHAT and FQDESV (reference sequence). V lost 3 bases and J lost 6; bases outside the gene matches: 8. DNA for the CDR3: TGTGCCAGCAGCTTGGACAGGGGGTACCTCGGCGAGCAGTACTTC. It translates to CASSLDRGYLGEQYF.